Below are 6 T cell receptor beta chains sequenced from a single sample in a study of blood T cells in healthy people across ages (dated by TCRdb to 2014 to 2015). Library preparation was by 5' RACE. The run used an Illumina HiSeq 2500. A second PCR of about 7 to 12 cycles was run with a J-beta primer mix and a sample-barcoded 5' primer. TCRdb handled the public reads itself, with Q25 trimming in fastp and clone calling in MiXCR, and kept productive beta chains. Each entry is one CDR3 protein sequence, shown with its most common DNA and genes. The sample yields about 730,000 distinct CDR3 sequences; around 46% were counted once. The top ten constitute approximately 22% of the sample. Sequencing used blood. The receptor set was obtained from a woman aged 55-70 years in good health.

This sequence joins TRBV27 and TRBJ1-2, with TRBD1 matching over 10 bases. The CDR3 totals 14 residues. CDR1 and CDR2 from the germline V gene are MNHEY and SMNVEV (reference sequence). V shed 5 bases, J shed 7 bases, and the junction held 7 bases outside the gene matches. For the CDR3, the DNA is TGTGCCAGCAGTCAAGGGACAGGGGAAGGTGGCTACACCTTC. The encoded protein is CASSQGTGEGGYTF.

This chain uses TRBV7-9 with TRBJ2-1, with 7 bases that match TRBD2. Germline CDR1 reads SEHNR; CDR2 reads FQNEAQ (reference sequence). This CDR3 is 17 amino acids long. Trimming took 5 bases from V and 8 from J; bases not matched to a gene: 18. CDR3 coding DNA: TGTGCCAGCAGCGCCACAGGTTGGGGGGGGATTGAGGATGAGCAGTTCTTC. Its translation: CASSATGWGGIEDEQFF.

Ten or more counts support this clonotype. The chain links TRBV29-1 to TRBJ2-5, with 8 nucleotides matching TRBD1. Germline V lookup: CDR1 SQVTM, CDR2 ANQGSEA. The V and J ends lost 7 bases and 5 bases, in that order; junction bases with no gene match: 9. The CDR3 covers 13 residues. Here the CDR3 DNA reads TGCAGCGCCCTCAGGGGGCTAGGGGAGACCCAGTACTTC. Amino acids: CSALRGLGETQYF.

There are a few counts of this clonotype. This rearrangement joins TRBV5-6 to TRBJ1-6, with a weak D call TRBD1 (5 bases). Trimming removed 7 bases at V and 2 bases at J, with 19 bases between. This CDR3 has 17 amino acids. In germline, CDR1 is SGHDT, CDR2 YYEEEE. As DNA, the CDR3 is TGTGCCAGCTCCCAGAACAGGCGAGACGCCTATAATTCACCCCTCCACTTT. This sequence encodes CASSQNRRDAYNSPLHF.

The chain uses TRBV12-3 or TRBV12-4 and TRBJ2-3, with D possibly being TRBD1 or TRBD2 (5 bases each). The germline V and J ends were trimmed by 6 bases and 0 bases, with 16 bases remaining between them. This CDR3 is 16 amino acids long. The CDR3: CASRPGTFGSTDTQYF. The CDR3 DNA follows: TGTGCCAGCAGACCCGGGACGTTTGGGAGCACAGATACGCAGTATTTT.

In this sample, this clonotype turned up a few times. DNA for the CDR3: TGTGCCAGCAGTTTAAAGGGCCAGCTTAACCTCTATGGCTACACCTTC. It is translated as CASSLKGQLNLYGYTF. The V gene is TRBV12-3 or TRBV12-4, the J gene TRBJ1-2; D is ambiguous. V was shortened by 2 bases and J by 4 bases, with 17 bases between the two germline ends. This CDR3 comprises 16 residues.